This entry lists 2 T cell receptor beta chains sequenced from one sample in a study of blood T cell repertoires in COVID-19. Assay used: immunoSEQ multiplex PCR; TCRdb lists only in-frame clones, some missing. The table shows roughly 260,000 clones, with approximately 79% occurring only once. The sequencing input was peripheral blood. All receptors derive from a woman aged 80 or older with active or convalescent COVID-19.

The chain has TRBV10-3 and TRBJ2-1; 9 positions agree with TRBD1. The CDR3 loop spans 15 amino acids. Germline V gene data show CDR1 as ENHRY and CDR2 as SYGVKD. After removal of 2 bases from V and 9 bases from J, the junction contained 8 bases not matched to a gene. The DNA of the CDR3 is TGTGCCATCAGTGAGGCCGGGACAGGGTACGCTGAGCAGTTCTTC. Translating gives CAISEAGTGYAEQFF.

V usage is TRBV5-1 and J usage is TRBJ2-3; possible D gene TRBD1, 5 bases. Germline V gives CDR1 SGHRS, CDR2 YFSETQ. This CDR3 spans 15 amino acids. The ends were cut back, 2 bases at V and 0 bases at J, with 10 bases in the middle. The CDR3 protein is CASSFKGASTDTQYF. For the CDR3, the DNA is TGCGCCAGCAGCTTTAAAGGGGCTAGCACAGATACGCAGTATTTT.